The present T cell receptor (beta chain) was sequenced within a study of blood T cell repertoires in COVID-19. Per the authors' pipeline: Reference gene primer amplification gave nucleated cell count estimates. The protocol was immunoSEQ multiplex PCR, while the TCRdb copy is restricted to in-frame clones and leaves out a portion. That table furnishes V, J and clone size, whereas the DNA furnished D and trimming. The table includes about 250,000 clones, around 88% detected once. The sequence derives from a young man with acute or convalescent COVID-19. The sequencing sample was made of peripheral blood.

CDR3 loop: CAIRSSSGRTDTQYF. The CDR3 DNA sequence: TGTGCCATCCGGTCGTCGTCGGGTCGCACAGATACGCAGTATTTT. The chain couples TRBV10-3 to TRBJ2-3, with D hard to call. Germline-derived CDR1 and CDR2 are ENHRY and SYGVKD. The V end was cut by 8 bases, the J end by 1 base, with 16 bases between. This CDR3 contains 15 residues.